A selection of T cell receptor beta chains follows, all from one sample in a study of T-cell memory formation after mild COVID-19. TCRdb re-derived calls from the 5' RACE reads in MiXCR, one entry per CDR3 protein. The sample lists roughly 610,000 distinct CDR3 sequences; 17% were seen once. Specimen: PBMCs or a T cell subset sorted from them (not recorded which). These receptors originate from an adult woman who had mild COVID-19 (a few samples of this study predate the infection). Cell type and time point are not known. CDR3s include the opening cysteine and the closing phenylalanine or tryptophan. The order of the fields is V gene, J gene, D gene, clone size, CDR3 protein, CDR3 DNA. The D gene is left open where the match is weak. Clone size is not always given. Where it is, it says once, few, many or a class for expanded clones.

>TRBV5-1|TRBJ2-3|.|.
CASSAGASTDTQYF
TGCGCCAGCAGCGCGGGGGCCAGCACAGATACGCAGTATTTT
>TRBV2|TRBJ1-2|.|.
CASTSVGEGLNYGYTF
TGTGCCAGCACAAGTGTTGGGGAGGGGCTAAACTATGGCTACACCTTC
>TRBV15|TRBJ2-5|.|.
CATSRKETQYF
TGTGCCACCAGCCGAAAAGAGACCCAGTACTTC
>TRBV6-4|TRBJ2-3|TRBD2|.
CAWPWTSGRRSTDTQYF
TGTGCGTGGCCTTGGACTAGCGGCCGGAGAAGCACAGATACGCAGTATTTT
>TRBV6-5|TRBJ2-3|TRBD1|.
CASSYGKTGTQYF
TGTGCCAGCAGTTACGGGAAGACAGGGACGCAGTATTTT
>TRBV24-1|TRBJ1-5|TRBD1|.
CATSAGTGVQPQHF
TGTGCCACCAGTGCCGGGACAGGGGTTCAGCCCCAGCATTTT
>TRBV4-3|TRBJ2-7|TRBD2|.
CASSLSREGLYEQYF
TGCGCCAGCAGCCTATCGCGGGAGGGCCTCTACGAGCAGTACTTC
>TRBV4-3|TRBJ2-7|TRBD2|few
CASSQARTSGYEQYF
TGCGCCAGCAGCCAAGCAAGGACTAGCGGATACGAGCAGTACTTC
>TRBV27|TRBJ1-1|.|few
CASSPPGRKGGTEAFF
TGTGCCAGCAGCCCACCGGGCCGCAAGGGAGGCACTGAAGCTTTCTTT
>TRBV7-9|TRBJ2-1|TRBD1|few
CASSYPGQGFDEQFF
TGTGCCAGCAGCTACCCGGGACAGGGCTTCGATGAGCAGTTCTTC
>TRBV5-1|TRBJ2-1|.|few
CASSLAVMGGADEQFF
TGCGCCAGCAGCTTGGCCGTTATGGGAGGAGCGGATGAGCAGTTCTTC
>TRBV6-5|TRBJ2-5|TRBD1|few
CASIRRTGGQETQYF
TGTGCCAGCATTCGAAGGACAGGGGGACAAGAGACCCAGTACTTC
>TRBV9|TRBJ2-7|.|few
CASSVDETSSYEQYF
TGTGCCAGCAGCGTAGACGAGACCAGCTCCTACGAGCAGTACTTC
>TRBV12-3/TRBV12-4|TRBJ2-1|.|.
CASSSLASLTSSYNEQFF
TGTGCCAGCAGTTCCTTAGCCTCCCTGACGAGCTCCTACAATGAGCAGTTCTTC
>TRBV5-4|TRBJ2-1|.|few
CASSWGTSRNEQFF
TGTGCCAGCAGCTGGGGGACTTCTAGGAATGAGCAGTTCTTC
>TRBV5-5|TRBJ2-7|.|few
CASSPPYGDEQYF
TGTGCCAGCAGCCCCCCTTATGGCGACGAGCAGTACTTC
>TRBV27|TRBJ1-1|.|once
CASSLYEGSAEAFF
TGTGCCAGCAGTTTATATGAGGGATCCGCTGAAGCTTTCTTT